The entry that follows covers one TCR beta chain sequence. Its cognate antigen is unknown. Autoimmune disease history or systemic immunosuppression excluded patients. Sampling of blood occurred at baseline, cycle 4 day 1, and cycle 7 day 1. This record comes from a study of OX40 agonist ivuxolimab in advanced cancers. The overall study: Patients were dosed with the agonistic anti-OX40 (CD134) antibody ivuxolimab. Study results and limitations: Mean expanded clone counts were higher in CD8+ than CD4+ T cells.

The repertoire was sequenced with immunoSEQ multiplex PCR; TCRdb's copy has only in-frame clones and lacks some. The data contain around 100,000 clones, 90% of them singletons. This sequence originates from an adult with an advanced solid tumor such as melanoma, head and neck, liver or kidney cancer. The source material was CD4+ or CD8+ T cells sorted from blood, sampled in a trial of the OX40 agonist ivuxolimab.

CDR3 amino acids: CASSSSTRSYEQYF. CDR3 DNA sequence: TGTGCCAGTAGTTCCTCAACCCGCTCCTACGAGCAGTACTTC. This chain links TRBV19 with TRBJ2-7; D unresolved. The V end lost 5 bases, the J end lost 0 bases, and 11 bases lay between the germline ends. CDR1 is LNHDA, CDR2 SQIVND, per germline (reference sequence). There are 14 residues in the CDR3.